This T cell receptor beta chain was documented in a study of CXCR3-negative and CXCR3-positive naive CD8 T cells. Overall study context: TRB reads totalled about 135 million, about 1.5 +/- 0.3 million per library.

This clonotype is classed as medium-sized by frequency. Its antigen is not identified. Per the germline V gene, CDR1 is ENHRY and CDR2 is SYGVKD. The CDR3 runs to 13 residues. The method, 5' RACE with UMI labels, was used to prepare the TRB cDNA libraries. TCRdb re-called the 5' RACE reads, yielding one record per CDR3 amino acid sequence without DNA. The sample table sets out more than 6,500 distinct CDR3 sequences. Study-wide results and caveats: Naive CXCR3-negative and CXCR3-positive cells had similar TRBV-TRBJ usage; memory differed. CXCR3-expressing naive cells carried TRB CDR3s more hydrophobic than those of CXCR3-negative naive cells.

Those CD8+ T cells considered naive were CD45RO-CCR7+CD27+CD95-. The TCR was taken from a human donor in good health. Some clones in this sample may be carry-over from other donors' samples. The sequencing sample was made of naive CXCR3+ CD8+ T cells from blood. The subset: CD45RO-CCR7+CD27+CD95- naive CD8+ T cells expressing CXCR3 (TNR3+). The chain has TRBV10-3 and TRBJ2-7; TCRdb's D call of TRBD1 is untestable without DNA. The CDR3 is CAILGTGSYEQYF.